This T cell receptor (beta chain) was identified in a study of beta chain features in type 1 diabetes (dated by TCRdb to between 2018 and 2020). The study in broad terms: No differences in mean age, gender distribution, total cell number or subset yield were found between patients and healthy donors. A total of under 120,000,000 sorted cells were examined across all samples, and RNA yield correlated strongly with the number of cells per subset. In the study, TCRB repertoires of sorted circulating CD4+ T cell subsets from recently diagnosed type 1 diabetes patients were compared with those of matched healthy donors. Whereas all 30 or so donors provided naive and central memory subsets, regulatory and stem cell-like memory subsets were isolated from just 8 patients and about 8 healthy donors.

Each donor gave one peripheral blood draw, approximately 110 mL on average, collected into heparinised tubes. A BD FACSAria II and a panel including CD45RO, CCR7, CD25, CD127, CD95 and CD27 were used to sort naive, central memory, regulatory and stem cell-like memory CD4+ T cells. Every sorted population had a purity above 95%. PBMCs were separated immediately by Lymphoprep density gradient centrifugation and were stained directly, without being cultured. So that batch effects would be minimized, each experiment stained and sorted samples in pairs, pairing one healthy donor with one patient. From V the trimming removes 5 bases and from J it removes 3 bases, while the gene matches leave 4 bases of the junction unaccounted for. CDR1 and CDR2 are read off the germline V gene as SGHVS and FNYEAQ. Including cysteine and phenylalanine, the CDR3 has 13 amino acids. The read is trimmed to its CDR3 DNA, 39 bases read in frame from base 1.

The entire amount of isolated RNA was reverse transcribed using the High Capacity cDNA Reverse Transcription Kit, so the sequenced TCRB transcripts were expressed ones. Deep immunoSEQ sequencing was applied to naive, central memory and regulatory T cell samples, giving an average of about 3.4 million total reads per sample. After sorted cells were lysed in RLT buffer, RNA was extracted with DNase-treated RNeasy Micro or Mini kits, with the choice depending on cell number. To prevent cross-contamination, every cell subset was processed on its own, while patient and healthy donor samples were processed together. TCRB sequences were amplified from cDNA with the immunoSEQ multiplex PCR, producing 87-bp fragments spanning the CDR3 region. Amplicons were sequenced on the Illumina HiSeq platform. On the authors' methods: PCR bias was corrected computationally using synthetic template baselines, and reads within Hamming distance 2 were collapsed, with unmergeable singletons discarded. Reads were aligned to IMGT to assign V, D and J genes, CDR3 length, and insertions or deletions at six rearrangement sites. Within each subset, clonotype counts were normalized to sorted cell number, and only after that were true diversity and Gini coefficients computed with the tcR R package. The overlap coefficient, calculated on TCRB nucleotide sequences, was used to measure repertoire sharing. Out-of-frame TCRB sequences from naive cells were analyzed as a proxy for the pre-selection repertoire. Sourced from immuneACCESS, this table was stored by TCRdb with only in-frame sequences that have V and J called. A share of the clones is absent; for the studies checked, an unresolved V gene accounts for under half, and the remainder has no known explanation. From that table come the V and J calls and clone size; the DNA was used to work out D and trimming. The sample table records under 250,000 clones; 14% of these occur just once. Of the sample, about 0.02% falls within the top ten clones.

About this clone itself: Its antigen target is currently unknown. No quality values exist for individual bases; no much larger clone is one base distant.

Results the study describes overall, beyond this receptor: Because cDNA rather than genomic DNA was sequenced, highly expressing activated cells could have been over-represented, although no difference in activation and CD3 levels was found between groups. Naive, central memory and regulatory TCRB repertoires appeared to be more similar among patients than among healthy donors. Only small numbers of individuals were included in the HLA sub-analyses, which left unresolved whether HLA type had any influence on TCRB rearrangement. A moderate but significant shortening of TCRB CDR3 length was observed in type 1 diabetes patients in all four CD4+ subsets. Patients with type 1 diabetes made fewer insertions and deleted more nucleotides at VDJ recombination sites, implying thymic rearrangement abnormalities. PCR may preferentially amplify shorter templates, but because patient and control samples were amplified and corrected together, any resulting skew would affect both groups equally.

The sequencing sample was made of naive CD4+ T cells from blood. Explained via the paper, the cell subset or site label denotes: true naive CD4+ T cells. The sequence derives from a man aged 25 to 45 with type 1 diabetes. The rearranged segments are TRBV7-6 and TRBJ2-7, with 7 middle bases fitting TRBD1. The CDR3 protein is CASSHGTDYEQYF. The nucleotide sequence reads TGTGCCAGCAGCCACGGGACAGACTACGAGCAGTACTTC. The reference TRBV7-6 and TRBJ2-7 proteins fill in what lies around the CDR3, so the full variable domain reads GAGVSQSPRYKVTKRGQDVALRCDPISGHVSLYWYRQALGQGPEFLTYFNYEAQQDKSGLPNDRFSAERPEGSISTLTIQRTEQRDSAMYRCASSHGTDYEQYFGPGTRLTVT.